This TCR beta chain appears in the sequencing data of a study of T cells in Graves' hyperthyroidism and ophthalmopathy. CDR3 length: 15 amino acids. V was clipped by 5 bases and J by 7 bases; unmatched bases: 9. The germline gives CDR1 SGHNT, CDR2 YENEEA. This clonotype was found once. Its target is unknown. Using RNA transcripts as the source, TCR beta CDR3 regions were amplified. Using the HTBI primer set, a first-round RT-PCR was run on the TCR CDR3. TCRdb redid the calling of the multiplex PCR reads with MiXCR, one entry per CDR3 protein. The top ten clones hold roughly 8% of a sample with some 720,000 distinct CDR3 sequences, 16% of them seen once. Graves' hyperthyroidism without ophthalmopathy progression within 18 months was termed stable. Those patients with uncontrolled infection, other autoimmune disease, pregnancy or lactation were excluded. Diagnostic assessment was based on clinical symptoms, serum thyroxine and TRAb, thyroid ultrasound and orbital computed tomography.

Study observations and caveats: In blood, most of the thyroid clonotypes expanded above 0.001 were also present.

Material: blood. This clonotype originated in a man aged 18-30 years with Graves' hyperthyroidism. The genes are TRBV11-3 and TRBJ2-1; TRBD2 matches 9 bases. The CDR3 sequence is CASSKTGTSINEQFF. The CDR3 bases are TGTGCCAGCAGCAAAACCGGGACTAGCATTAATGAGCAGTTCTTC.